This T cell receptor beta chain emerged from a study of cytomegalovirus exposure and HLA in healthy donors. Overall study: An early release of data contained about 85 million unique TCRs, which came from HLA-typed donors. Overall study results and limits: Highly shared variants forming one cluster were likely a sequencing artifact. As confirmed in vitro, a few CMV-associated chains were specific for CMV antigens.

The study ran its PCR with 60 Vbeta and 13 Jbeta primers. How the authors handled the data: A later analysis tallied approximately 78 million unique TCR beta chains, some 10 million of them shared. This table comes from immunoSEQ multiplex PCR, and its TCRdb copy is limited to in-frame clones, with some not included. The V and J calls and clone size were taken over from that table, and D and trimming were inferred from the DNA. The repertoire holds under 100,000 clones, with about 86% as singletons. For this clone: Its antigen is unknown.

Germline loops: CDR1 MGHRA, CDR2 YSYEKL. With 1 base clipped from V and 8 bases from J, the junction kept 3 bases outside the gene matches. The CDR3 covers 15 residues. Sample: PBMCs. The rearrangement joins TRBV4-1 to TRBJ1-6; 9 bases are a match to TRBD1. This TCR was sampled from a woman aged 65 to 85 in good health and CMV-seropositive. The DNA for the CDR3 is TGCGCCAGCAGCCAAGCCTGGACAGGGGATTCACCCCTCCACTTT. Protein: CASSQAWTGDSPLHF.